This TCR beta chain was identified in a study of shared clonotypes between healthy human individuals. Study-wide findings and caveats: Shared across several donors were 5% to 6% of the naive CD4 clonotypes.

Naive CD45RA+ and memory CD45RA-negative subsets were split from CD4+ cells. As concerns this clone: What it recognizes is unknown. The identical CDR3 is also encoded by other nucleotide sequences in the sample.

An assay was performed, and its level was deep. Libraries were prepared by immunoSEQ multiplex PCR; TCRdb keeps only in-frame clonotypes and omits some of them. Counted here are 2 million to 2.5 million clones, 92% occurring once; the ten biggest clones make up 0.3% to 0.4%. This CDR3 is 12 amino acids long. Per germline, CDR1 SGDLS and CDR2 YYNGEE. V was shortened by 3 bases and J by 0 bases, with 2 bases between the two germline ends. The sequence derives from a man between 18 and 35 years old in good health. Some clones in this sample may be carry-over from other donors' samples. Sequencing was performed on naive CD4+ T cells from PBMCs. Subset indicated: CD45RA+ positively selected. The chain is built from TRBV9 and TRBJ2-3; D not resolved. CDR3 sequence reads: CASSGSTDTQYF. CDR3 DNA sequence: TGTGCCAGCAGCGGAAGCACAGATACGCAGTATTTT.